These T cell receptor beta chains were read from a single sample in a study of blood T cell repertoires in COVID-19. Repertoires were generated with immunoSEQ multiplex PCR, while TCRdb's copy carries only in-frame clones and drops some. The sample shows some 330,000 clones, approximately 89% of them seen only once. The sequenced material came from PBMCs or T cells enriched from blood (not recorded which). All receptors derive from a man in his thirties or forties who had recovered from COVID-19. Both conserved end residues are trimmed from each CDR3.

>TRBV7-9|TRBJ2-1
ASSPGGYNEQF
>TRBV19|TRBJ1-5
ASSSRGILSNQPQH
>TRBV5-4|TRBJ1-1
ASSLARGSGTEAF
>TRBV19|TRBJ2-5
ASSGRQGRETQY
>TRBV5-1|TRBJ2-1
ASSAGPRSYNEQF
>TRBV6-2/TRBV6-3|TRBJ2-5
ASSRQGERETQY
>TRBV18|TRBJ1-1
ASSPAGTDTEAF
>TRBV24-1|TRBJ2-1
ATSDPVYNEQF
>TRBV2|TRBJ1-3
ASSEAAGGNTIY
>TRBV7-9|TRBJ2-1
ASRDRGFDEQF
>TRBV7-9|TRBJ2-3
ASSPGSKVDTQY
>TRBV3-1/TRBV3-2|TRBJ2-7
ASGQVPGEQY
>TRBV28|TRBJ1-1
ASSDTAIEAF
>TRBV28|TRBJ1-6
ASGKSGTHNSPLH
>TRBV5-5|TRBJ2-7
ASSLGLYEQY
>TRBV28|TRBJ2-7
ASSPLGLGTSGGGYEQY
>TRBV6-5|TRBJ1-6
ASTLQGAADSPLH
>TRBV2|TRBJ1-6
ASIQQGNHSPLH
>TRBV2|TRBJ2-7
ASKRTGGLGEQY
>TRBV7-2|TRBJ2-7
ASSLYNAQGHEQY
>TRBV3-1/TRBV3-2|TRBJ1-4
ASSQYSAEKLF
>TRBV5-6|TRBJ2-5
ASRPGLAIQETQY
>TRBV19|TRBJ2-3
ASTPDRRRQY
>TRBV5-4|TRBJ1-2
ASSLAGTGANYGYT
>TRBV4-2|TRBJ1-3
ASSQVLQGNTIY
>TRBV5-6|TRBJ2-5
ASSWWGDQTQY
>TRBV11-2|TRBJ2-5
ASSPGGLAGRETQY
>TRBV9|TRBJ2-5
ASSVEAGDVETQY
>TRBV12-3/TRBV12-4|TRBJ2-3
ATKDWYTDTQY
>TRBV5-6|TRBJ2-7
ASSSRGAGLYEQY
>TRBV7-9|TRBJ1-2
ASSPGAGPNYGYT
>TRBV27|TRBJ1-6
ASTPGQGRNSPLH
>TRBV4-2|TRBJ2-7
ASSQFDRGRGDYEQY
>TRBV6-5|TRBJ1-1
ASEDRFATEAF
>TRBV7-9|TRBJ1-1
ASSHGATVEAF
>TRBV5-1|TRBJ2-7
ASSVSGTSGGPWSRGQY